This entry lists 8 T cell receptor beta chains sequenced from one sample in a study of blood T cell repertoires in COVID-19. The assay was immunoSEQ multiplex PCR, and TCRdb's table has in-frame clones only and misses some. This table holds over 100,000 clones, 80% to 90% found once. The sequencing input was peripheral blood. Source of these receptors: a woman older than 75 with active or convalescent COVID-19.

This clone was detected only a few times. The genes are TRBV9 and TRBJ2-1; tentative D call: TRBD1 (6 bases). Deletions cut 4 bases from V and 4 bases from J, with 12 bases between. Per the germline V gene, CDR1 is SGDLS and CDR2 is YYNGEE. The CDR3 sequence is 14 residues long. The CDR3 is CASSSRDTYNEQFF. DNA for the CDR3: TGTGCCAGCAGCAGCCGGGACACATACAATGAGCAGTTCTTC. Based on the CDR3 plus reference TRBV9 and TRBJ2-1, the full variable domain is DSGVTQTPKHLITATGQRVTLRCSPRSGDLSVYWYQQSLDQGLQFLIQYYNGEERAKGNILERFSAQQFPDLHSELNLSSLELGDSALYFCASSSRDTYNEQFFGPGTRLTVL.

The CDR3 region has the DNA TGTGCCAGCAGCGCCGGGACAGCCTACGAGCAGTACTTC. This sequence encodes CASSAGTAYEQYF. V and J are TRBV9 and TRBJ2-7; the match to TRBD1 covers 7 bases. Germline-derived CDR1 and CDR2 are SGDLS and YYNGEE. The ends lost 3 bases at V and 2 bases at J; junction bases unmatched: 2. The length of the CDR3 is 13 residues. The whole variable domain, filled in from reference TRBV9 and TRBJ2-7, reads DSGVTQTPKHLITATGQRVTLRCSPRSGDLSVYWYQQSLDQGLQFLIQYYNGEERAKGNILERFSAQQFPDLHSELNLSSLELGDSALYFCASSAGTAYEQYFGPGTRLTVT.

This clone appeared a few times. This chain links TRBV3-1 (or the pseudogene TRBV3-2) with TRBJ1-2; 7 bases line up with TRBD1. Trimming at V came to 6 bases and at J to 13 bases, leaving 11 bases not matched to a gene. CDR3 size: 12 residues. CDR1 and CDR2 (germline): LGHDT, YNNKEL (reference sequence). CDR3 DNA: TGTGCCAGCAGAAGACAGGGAGTTGAAAGCACCTTC. This codes for CASRRQGVESTF.

The CDR3 DNA follows: TGTGCCAGCAGCGCCTCCCGGGACAGGGGGATCTACGAGCAGTACTTC. This codes for CASSASRDRGIYEQYF. The chain employs TRBV5-4 and TRBJ2-7; TRBD1 agrees at 11 bases. This CDR3 has 16 residues. The junction had 9 bases not matched to a gene; V was cut back by 4 bases and J by 3 bases. Germline V gene data show CDR1 as SGHNT and CDR2 as YYREEE (reference sequence).

This chain connects TRBV24-1 to TRBJ1-5, with D tentatively TRBD1 (5 bases). The V and J ends lost 3 bases and 2 bases respectively, with 10 bases between them. This CDR3 region has 15 residues. The V gene's germline CDR1 is KGHDR and CDR2 SFDVKD. CDR3 loop: CATSDGGGGNQPQHF. In nucleotides, the CDR3 is TGTGCCACCAGTGATGGGGGAGGGGGCAATCAGCCCCAGCATTTT.

The chain joins TRBV19 to TRBJ2-7; 10 nucleotides match TRBD1. The germline V gene has CDR1 LNHDA and CDR2 SQIVND (reference sequence). The V and J ends lost 5 bases and 6 bases, in that order; junction bases with no gene match: 7. This CDR3 has 14 amino acids. This chain's CDR3 is CASSPWTGGGEQYF. DNA for the CDR3: TGTGCCAGTAGTCCATGGACAGGGGGAGGCGAGCAGTACTTC.

The chain uses TRBV6-5 and TRBJ1-2; D is possibly TRBD1 (6 bases). CDR3 length: 14 amino acids. Looked up from germline, CDR1 is MNHEY and CDR2 is SVGAGI. Trimming removed 5 bases at V and 6 bases at J, with 16 bases between. In nucleotides, the CDR3 is TGTGCCAGCAGTAAGCTACAGGGAGGGAATGGCTACACCTTC. Its protein is CASSKLQGGNGYTF.

The J gene is TRBJ2-1, the V gene TRBV5-8; D is unclear. Germline CDR1 reads SGHTS; CDR2 reads YDEGEE. V lost 7 bases, J lost 9 bases, and 8 bases lay in between. The CDR3 sequence is 10 residues long. In DNA, the CDR3 is TGTGCCAGCGGGCTCATTGAGCAGTTCTTC. It specifies CASGLIEQFF.